This T cell receptor beta chain was recorded in a study of blood T cells in healthy people across ages. CDR3 size: 16 residues. Germline V CDR1 and CDR2: DFQATT, SNEGSKA (reference sequence). With 5 bases removed from V and 4 bases from J, the gap between germline ends came to 22 bases. A second PCR of 7 to 11 cycles used a sample-barcoded 5' primer and a J-beta primer mix. TCRdb called the 5' RACE reads again in MiXCR, with one record for every CDR3 protein. The sample shows 1.8 million or so distinct CDR3 sequences, around 40% of them seen only once. Sequenced: blood. This sequence originates from a human donor in good health. The chain combines TRBV20-1 with TRBJ2-3; D possibly corresponds to TRBD2 (7 bases). The CDR3 DNA sequence: TGCAGTGCTTTACCCTCAGGGGAGGGGTACGCAGATACGCAGTATTTT. As protein: CSALPSGEGYADTQYF.